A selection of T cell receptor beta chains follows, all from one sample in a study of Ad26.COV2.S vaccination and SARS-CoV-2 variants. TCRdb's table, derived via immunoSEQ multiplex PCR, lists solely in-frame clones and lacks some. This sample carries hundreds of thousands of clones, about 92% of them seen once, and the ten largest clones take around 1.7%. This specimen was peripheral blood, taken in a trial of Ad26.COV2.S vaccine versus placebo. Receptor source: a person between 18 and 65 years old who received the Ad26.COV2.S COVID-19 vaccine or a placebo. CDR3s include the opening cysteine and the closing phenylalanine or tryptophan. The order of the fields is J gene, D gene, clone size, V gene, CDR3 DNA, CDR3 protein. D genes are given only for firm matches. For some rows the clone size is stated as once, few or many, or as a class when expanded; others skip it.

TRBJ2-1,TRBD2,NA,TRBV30,TGTGCCTGGAAGGAGCCGGGACTAGCAGGTGAGCAGTTCTTC,CAWKEPGLAGEQFF
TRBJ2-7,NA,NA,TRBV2,TGTGCCAGGGGACGGGACTCCTACGAGCAGTACTTC,CARGRDSYEQYF
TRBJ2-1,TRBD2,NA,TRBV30,TGTGCCTGGAGTGCCCGACTAGCGGAGGCCATGGAGCAGTTCTTC,CAWSARLAEAMEQFF
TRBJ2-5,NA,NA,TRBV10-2,TGCGCCAGCAGTGATTACGGGGCCCCGTCCCAAGAGACCCAGTACTTC,CASSDYGAPSQETQYF
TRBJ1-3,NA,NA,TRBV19,TGTGCCAGTAGTATAGGTGGAGGGCACACCATATATTTT,CASSIGGGHTIYF
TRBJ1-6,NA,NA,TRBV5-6,TGTGCCAGCAGCTACAGGAGGCGGAATTCACCCCTCCACTTT,CASSYRRRNSPLHF
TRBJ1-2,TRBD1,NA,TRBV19,TGTGCCAGTAGCCGGGACAGGAACTATGGCTACACCTTC,CASSRDRNYGYTF
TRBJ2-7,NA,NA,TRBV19,TGTGCCAGTAGTATGAGACAGATCCTAAAAGCCTACGAGCAGTACTTC,CASSMRQILKAYEQYF
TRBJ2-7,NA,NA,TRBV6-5,TGTGCCAGCAGTTACGACAGTTCCAGCTCCTACGAGCAGTACTTC,CASSYDSSSSYEQYF
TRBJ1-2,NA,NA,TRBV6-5,TGTGCCAGCAGCCTACCGGGTCCCTACTACACCTTC,CASSLPGPYYTF
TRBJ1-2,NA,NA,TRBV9,TGTGCCAGCAGCGACCCCTCCGGGACAAGGAGACTCTATGGCTACACCTTC,CASSDPSGTRRLYGYTF
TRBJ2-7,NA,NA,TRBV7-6,TGTGCCAGCAGCCCGAGGGGATACGAGCAGTACTTC,CASSPRGYEQYF
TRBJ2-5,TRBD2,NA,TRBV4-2,TGTGCCAGCAGCCAAGACGGGAGGCGGGGGGGCCTCTGGGAGACCCAGTACTTC,CASSQDGRRGGLWETQYF
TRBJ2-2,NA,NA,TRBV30,TGTGCCTGGAGGCGGAACACCGGGGAGCTGTTTTTT,CAWRRNTGELFF
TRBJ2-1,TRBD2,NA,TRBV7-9,TGTGCCAGCAGCTTAGGTCGTCAGCGGGGGGCCGGCGGGGAGCAGTTCTTC,CASSLGRQRGAGGEQFF
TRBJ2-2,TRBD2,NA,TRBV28,TGTGCCAGCAGTTTGGAGCTAGCGGGGGGCCGCGCGAACACCGGGGAGCTGTTTTTT,CASSLELAGGRANTGELFF
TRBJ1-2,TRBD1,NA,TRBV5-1,TGCGCCAGCAGCCTACAGGGGGCCAGCTATGGCTACACCTTC,CASSLQGASYGYTF
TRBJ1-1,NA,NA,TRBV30,TGTGCCTGGAGGGAGGACAGTCGAACTGAAGCTTTCTTT,CAWREDSRTEAFF
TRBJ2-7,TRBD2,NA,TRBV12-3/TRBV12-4,TGTGCCAGCACGCGGGGGGGCTACGAGCAGTACTTC,CASTRGGYEQYF
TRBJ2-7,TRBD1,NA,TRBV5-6,TGTGCCAGCAGCTTGAGGTGGACAGGGCCCGAGCAGTACTTC,CASSLRWTGPEQYF
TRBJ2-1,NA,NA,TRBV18,TGTGCCAGCTCACCGATCGATGAGCAGTTCTTC,CASSPIDEQFF
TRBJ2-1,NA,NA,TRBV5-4,TGTGCCAGCAGCTTAGGGGCGGAAAACAATGAGCAGTTCTTC,CASSLGAENNEQFF
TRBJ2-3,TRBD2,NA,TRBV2,TGTGCCAGCAGCATCGGGACTAGGAGCACAGATACGCAGTATTTT,CASSIGTRSTDTQYF
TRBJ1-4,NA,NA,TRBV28,TGTGCCAGCAGTTTCTGGGGGGATGGAGAAAAACTGTTTTTT,CASSFWGDGEKLFF
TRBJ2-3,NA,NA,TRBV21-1,TGTGCCAGCAGCACTACTATAGCCTCGGATACGCAGTATTTT,CASSTTIASDTQYF
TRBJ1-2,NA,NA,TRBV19,TGTGCCAGTAGTGGCGGGACCTCTAACTATGGCTACACCTTC,CASSGGTSNYGYTF
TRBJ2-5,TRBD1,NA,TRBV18,TGTGCCAGCTCACCGACAGGGGTTAAAGAGACCCAGTACTTC,CASSPTGVKETQYF
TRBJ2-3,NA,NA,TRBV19,TGTGCCAGTAGTACCCGGGGTAGCGTCGGAGATACGCAGTATTTT,CASSTRGSVGDTQYF
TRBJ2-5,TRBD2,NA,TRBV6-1,TGTGCCAGCAGTGATTTGGGACTAGCGGGGGGGACCCAGTACTTC,CASSDLGLAGGTQYF
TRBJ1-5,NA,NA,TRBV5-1,TGCGCCAGCAGCATGACAGGAAATAGCAATCAGCCCCAGCATTTT,CASSMTGNSNQPQHF
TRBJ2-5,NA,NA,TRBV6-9,TGTGCCAGCAGTTGCCCTCTAGGTCGCGGGGGCAACCAAGAGACCCAGTACTTC,CASSCPLGRGGNQETQYF
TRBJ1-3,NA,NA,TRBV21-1,TGTGCCAGCCCCGATAGTGGGATAAACTCTGGAAACACCATATATTTT,CASPDSGINSGNTIYF
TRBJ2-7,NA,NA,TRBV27,TGTGCCAGCAGTCCCCACAGGGCCCTGAACTACGAGCAGTACTTC,CASSPHRALNYEQYF
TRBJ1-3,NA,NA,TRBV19,TGTGCCAGTAGTATGGCACACACCATATATTTT,CASSMAHTIYF
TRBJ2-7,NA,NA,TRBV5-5,TGTGCCAGCAGCTACCCGCCCACCCTACCCTACGAGCAGTACTTC,CASSYPPTLPYEQYF
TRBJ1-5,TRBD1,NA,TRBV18,TGTGCCAGCTCCCGCCAACAGGGGCCGGATCAGCCCCAGCATTTT,CASSRQQGPDQPQHF
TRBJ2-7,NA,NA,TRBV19,TGTGCCAGTAGTATGGTGGTGGGAGAGCAGTACTTC,CASSMVVGEQYF
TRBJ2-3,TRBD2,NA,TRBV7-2,TGTGCCAGCAGCTTTTCGGGACTAGCGGGGGGGCCCTCAGATACGCAGTATTTT,CASSFSGLAGGPSDTQYF
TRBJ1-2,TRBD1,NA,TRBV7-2,TGTGCCAGCAGCTTCCGGGACAGGGACTATGGCTACACCTTC,CASSFRDRDYGYTF
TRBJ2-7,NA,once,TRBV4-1,TGCGCCAGCAGCCAAACTACAGGGAGCGAGCAGTACTTC,CASSQTTGSEQYF
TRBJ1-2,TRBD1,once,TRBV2,TGTGCCAGCAGTGGAGATCCAGGGGGCCCGAACTATGGCTACACCTTC,CASSGDPGGPNYGYTF
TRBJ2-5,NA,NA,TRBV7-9,TGTGCCAGCAGCTTAGTTAGCCAAGAGACCCAGTACTTC,CASSLVSQETQYF
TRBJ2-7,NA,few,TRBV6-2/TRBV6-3,TGTGCCAGCAGTTACTCGCAGGGGCGAGCCTACGAGCAGTACTTC,CASSYSQGRAYEQYF
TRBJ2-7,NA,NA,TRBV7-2,TGTGCCAGCAGCTTAGACCTAGTTTACTACGAGCAGTACTTC,CASSLDLVYYEQYF
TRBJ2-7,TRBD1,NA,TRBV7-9,TGTGCCAGCAGTCAGGGGGTCGAGCAGTACTTC,CASSQGVEQYF
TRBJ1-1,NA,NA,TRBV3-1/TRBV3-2,TGTGCCAGCAGCCAAGACCGGGACGGTTACATGAACACTGAAGCTTTCTTT,CASSQDRDGYMNTEAFF
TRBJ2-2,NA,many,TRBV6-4,TGTGCCAGCAGTGGGACAAACACCGGGGAGCTGTTTTTT,CASSGTNTGELFF
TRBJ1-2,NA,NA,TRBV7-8,TGTGCCAGCAGCCCAACTCTTCGTGGCGGGTATGGCTACACCTTC,CASSPTLRGGYGYTF
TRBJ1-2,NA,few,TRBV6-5,TGTGCCAGCAGTTACTACAGGAACTATGGCTACACCTTC,CASSYYRNYGYTF
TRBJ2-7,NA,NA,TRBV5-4,TGTGCCAGCAGCTTTGACCTACGCTACGAGCAGTACTTC,CASSFDLRYEQYF